The clone carrying this T cell receptor (beta chain) was recorded many times. The sample belongs to a study of T cells in Graves' hyperthyroidism and ophthalmopathy. Study information: Blood from the periphery was taken at initial diagnosis, before any treatment.

There were TCR beta CDR3 regions amplified from RNA transcripts. Primed by the HTBI set, a first-round RT-PCR was run on the TCR CDR3. TCRdb re-called the multiplex PCR reads through MiXCR, storing one row per CDR3 protein. The data hold 410,000 or so distinct CDR3 sequences, with approximately 14% observed a single time. The CDR3 extends over 12 amino acids. Per the germline V gene, CDR1 is DFQATT and CDR2 is SNEGSKA (reference sequence). Out of roughly 9.1 ml of fresh peripheral blood came the PBMCs. This receptor was identified in a man between 18 and 35 years old with Graves' ophthalmopathy. The chain employs TRBV20-1 and TRBJ1-1; no clear D gene. Sequencing used blood. This CDR3 reads CCVMEWGTEAFF. CDR3 DNA sequence: TGCTGCGTAATGGAGTGGGGCACTGAAGCTTTCTTT.